This TCR beta chain came from a study of OX40 agonist ivuxolimab in advanced cancers. Study overall: Partial response was recorded in three patients: one hepatocellular carcinoma and two cutaneous melanoma cases. Whole-study findings and limits: More expanded clones were found, on average, in CD8+ than in CD4+ T cells. It was not determined which antigens were specifically recognized by the peripheral T cells that had undergone clonal expansion.

V lost 5 bases and J lost 5, with 22 bases in between. Germline V gene lookup returns CDR1 SGHVS and CDR2 FQNEAQ. This CDR3 has 18 amino acids. Assay: immunoSEQ multiplex PCR; the TCRdb copy retains only in-frame clones and omits some. The sample has about 60,000 clones, 85% seen once. Of note for this clone: Its specificity is unknown.

V and J are TRBV7-8 and TRBJ2-6; D not certain. This clonotype was sampled from an adult with an advanced solid tumor such as melanoma, head and neck, liver or kidney cancer. The sample here was CD4+ or CD8+ T cells sorted from blood, taken in a trial of the OX40 agonist ivuxolimab. DNA for the CDR3: TGTGCCAGCAGCACTTCAAGGTACCCACAAAGTCGGGCCAACGTCCTGACTTTC. This sequence encodes CASSTSRYPQSRANVLTF.